One sample yielded the 14 T cell receptor beta chains listed below, sequenced in a study of regulatory T cells in long-lasting Graves disease. Stated time point: persistent/refractory GD, antithyroid drugs over 5 years with positive TRAb. Extracted RNA from PBMCs served as the source of the TCR library. Arm-PCR of CDR3 regions with iRepertoire HTBI primers generated TCR beta libraries. TCRdb itself ran the multiplex PCR reads through MiXCR, one entry per CDR3 protein. The data show about 340,000 distinct CDR3 sequences, 20% seen once. The sample consisted of peripheral blood mononuclear cells (PBMCs), taken when the disease was refractory, from a patient treated with antithyroid drugs. The receptors were sampled from a female donor with Graves disease.

The table lists this clonotype with many counts. CDR3 residues: CASSLRSSEIGRGTAPYEQYF. CDR3 nucleotide sequence: TGTGCCAGCAGTTTAAGAAGTAGCGAGATCGGTCGGGGGACAGCCCCCTACGAGCAGTACTTC. The chain recombines TRBV12-3 or TRBV12-4 with TRBJ2-7; maybe TRBD1 (7 bases). The CDR3 sequence is 21 residues long. V gave up 2 bases and J gave up 2 bases, with 31 bases separating them.

In its sample, this clonotype was seen a few times. The chain uses TRBV10-3 and TRBJ2-7; D is unresolved. This CDR3 is 13 amino acids long. V lost 6 bases and J 3 bases, leaving 12 bases between the germline ends. Germline V gene sequence: CDR1 ENHRY, CDR2 SYGVKD. This CDR3 reads CAISPDEVYEQYF. The CDR3 bases are TGTGCCATCAGCCCGGACGAGGTCTACGAGCAGTACTTC.

This chain uses TRBV15 with TRBJ2-7, with D tentatively TRBD2 (6 bases). Germline V gives CDR1 LNHNV, CDR2 YYDKDF (reference sequence). This CDR3 is 16 amino acids long. Trimming took 0 bases from V and 0 from J, leaving 12 bases between them. CDR3 in DNA: TGTGCCACCAGCAGAGATCTCGGTAGCGGCTCCTACGAGCAGTACTTC. Its protein is CATSRDLGSGSYEQYF.

This clonotype was found many times. The genes are TRBV20-1 and TRBJ2-5; 7 positions agree with TRBD2. Germline loops: CDR1 DFQATT, CDR2 SNEGSKA (reference sequence). The CDR3 length is 15 residues. The J segment lost 1 base and the V segment lost 1 base, leaving 6 bases of the junction unmatched. CDR3: CSARGGGLLQETQYF. In nucleotides, the CDR3 is TGCAGTGCTAGAGGGGGGGGACTCCTCCAAGAGACCCAGTACTTC.

This clonotype was counted many times. The V call is TRBV2, the J call TRBJ2-5, with D uncertain. Looked up from germline, CDR1 is SNHLY and CDR2 is FYNNEI. Trimming stripped 7 bases from V and 1 base from J, with 13 bases between. The CDR3 is 14 amino acids. The CDR3 DNA sequence: TGTGCCAGCACCACACAAGGGTTCCAAGAGACCCAGTACTTC. It codes for CASTTQGFQETQYF.

The J gene is TRBJ1-2, the V gene TRBV7-9; the match to TRBD1 covers 11 bases. V shed 0 bases, J shed 4 bases, and the junction held 4 bases outside the gene matches. The CDR3 sequence is 16 residues long. CDR1 and CDR2 from the germline V gene are SEHNR and FQNEAQ (reference sequence). CDR3 sequence reads: CASSLARGQGVYGYTF. DNA of the CDR3: TGTGCCAGCAGCTTAGCGAGGGGACAGGGGGTCTATGGCTACACCTTC.

This clonotype has a count of ten or more. The CDR3 DNA reads TGTGCCTGGAGTGCGGGACTTTACGAGCAGTACTTC. This encodes CAWSAGLYEQYF. The V and J genes are TRBV30 and TRBJ2-7; the D gene is possibly TRBD2 (6 bases). The CDR3 runs to 12 residues. The V end lost 1 base, the J end lost 4 bases, and 8 bases lay between the germline ends. Germline CDR1 reads GTSNPN; CDR2 reads SVGIG (reference sequence).

The chain has TRBV7-6 and TRBJ1-4; D call uncertain. The ends were cut back, 2 bases at V and 8 bases at J, with 15 bases in the middle. Germline V lookup: CDR1 SGHVS, CDR2 FNYEAQ. This CDR3 region has 15 residues. DNA of the CDR3: TGTGCCAGCAGCTTAAGGCCTCTCCAAGGGGAAAAACTGTTTTTT. Its protein is CASSLRPLQGEKLFF. The full variable domain, with the rest looked up from reference TRBV7-6 and TRBJ1-4, is GAGVSQSPRYKVTKRGQDVALRCDPISGHVSLYWYRQALGQGPEFLTYFNYEAQQDKSGLPNDRFSAERPEGSISTLTIQRTEQRDSAMYRCASSLRPLQGEKLFFGSGTQLSVL.

This clonotype was found many times. The chain employs TRBV20-1 and TRBJ1-6; TRBD1 agrees at 9 bases. V shed 0 bases, J shed 9 bases, and the junction held 6 bases outside the gene matches. CDR3 length equals 15 residues. Germline-derived CDR1 and CDR2 are DFQATT and SNEGSKA (reference sequence). CDR3 sequence reads: CSARDGGQGISPLHF. The CDR3 DNA reads TGCAGTGCTAGAGATGGGGGACAGGGAATTTCACCCCTCCACTTT.

Ten or more counts support this clonotype. The CDR3 protein is CASSYSRIYEQYF. The CDR3 region has the DNA TGTGCCAGCAGTTACTCCCGAATCTACGAGCAGTACTTC. J is TRBJ2-7 and V is TRBV6-9, with D unresolved. The length of the CDR3 is 13 residues. Germline lookup yields CDR1 MNHGY and CDR2 SVAAGI. The V gene lost 3 bases and the J gene lost 3 bases, with 9 bases spanning the gap.

This clonotype was seen ten or more times. V usage is TRBV2 and J usage is TRBJ1-4; the D is unclear. Trimming removed 6 bases from V and 7 bases from J, with 21 bases in between. The CDR3 spans 16 residues. The germline CDR1 and CDR2 sequences are SNHLY and FYNNEI. The CDR3 here is CASRTSSWQAREKLFF. In nucleotides, the CDR3 is TGTGCCAGCAGGACATCCTCCTGGCAAGCCCGTGAAAAACTGTTTTTT. The full variable domain, its missing parts supplied by reference TRBV2 and TRBJ1-4, is EPEVTQTPSHQVTQMGQEVILRCVPISNHLYFYWYRQILGQKVEFLVSFYNNEISEKSEIFDDQFSVERPDGSNFTLKIRSTKLEDSAMYFCASRTSSWQAREKLFFGSGTQLSVL.

The rearrangement uses TRBV4-3 and TRBJ1-5; the D gene is possibly TRBD1 (6 bases). Trimming cost V 0 bases and J 7 bases, with 16 bases left between them. From germline, CDR1 is LGHNA and CDR2 YSLEER. This CDR3 is 16 amino acids long. CDR3 DNA: TGCGCCAGCAGCCAAGAAGTAGGACAGAGGGAGCAGCCCCAGCATTTT. It specifies CASSQEVGQREQPQHF.

There are a few counts of this clonotype. The chain joins TRBV30 to TRBJ1-5, with a tentative D call TRBD1 (6 bases). This CDR3 is 17 amino acids long. CDR1 and CDR2 from the germline V gene are GTSNPN and SVGIG (reference sequence). V gave up 1 base and J gave up 3 bases, with 19 bases separating them. CDR3 protein: CAWSDPLSAGVNQPQHF. The CDR3 DNA reads as TGTGCCTGGAGTGATCCACTCAGCGCAGGGGTCAATCAGCCCCAGCATTTT.

This clonotype was seen more than once but under ten times. This sequence joins TRBV25-1 and TRBJ1-5, with TRBD1 matching 7 bases. CDR1 and CDR2 from the germline V gene are MGHDK and SYGVNS. V dropped 4 bases and J dropped 4; count of bases not matched to a gene: 7. CDR3 length: 15 residues. The chain's CDR3 is CASSAGTASNQPQHF. In DNA form, the CDR3 reads TGTGCCAGCAGTGCCGGGACAGCTTCTAATCAGCCCCAGCATTTT.